These T cell receptor beta chains were read from a single sample in a study of cytomegalovirus exposure and HLA in healthy donors. Using immunoSEQ multiplex PCR, the repertoire was profiled, and TCRdb retains in-frame clones only, with some absent. The sample has 95,000 to 150,000 clones, 60% to 85% seen once. The sample was PBMCs. These receptors originate from a woman in her thirties or forties in good health and CMV-seropositive. Both conserved end residues are part of each CDR3. Each record gives: V gene, J gene, clone size, D gene, CDR3 protein, CDR3 DNA. The D gene is left open where the match is weak. For some rows the clone size is stated as once, few or many, or as a class when expanded; others skip it.

>TRBV14|TRBJ2-1|.|TRBD2
CASSQETSDYNEQFF
TGTGCCAGCAGCCAAGAAACTAGCGACTACAATGAGCAGTTCTTC
>TRBV5-6|TRBJ2-7|.|.
CASSLPPSGEQYF
TGTGCCAGCAGCTTACCTCCCAGCGGGGAGCAGTACTTC
>TRBV27|TRBJ1-2|.|.
CASSSTGSNYGYTF
TGTGCCAGCAGTTCGACAGGTTCAAACTATGGCTACACCTTC
>TRBV5-1|TRBJ2-7|.|.
CASSETGTYEQYF
TGCGCCAGCAGCGAGACAGGAACCTACGAGCAGTACTTC
>TRBV5-6|TRBJ2-1|.|TRBD2
CASSDGEGLSSYNEQFF
TGTGCCAGCAGCGATGGGGAGGGTTTGAGCTCCTACAATGAGCAGTTCTTC
>TRBV11-2|TRBJ1-2|.|.
CASSLGGVGYTF
TGTGCCAGCAGCTTAGGGGGCGTTGGCTACACCTTC
>TRBV5-1|TRBJ2-5|few|TRBD1
CASSSGTGVETQYF
TGCGCCAGCAGCTCCGGGACAGGGGTAGAGACCCAGTACTTC
>TRBV30|TRBJ2-7|.|TRBD2
CAWRRGGVYEQYF
TGTGCCTGGCGTCGGGGGGGCGTCTACGAGCAGTACTTC
>TRBV5-8|TRBJ1-2|.|.
CASSLTTTGDTF
TGTGCCAGCAGCTTGACTACGACCGGAGACACCTTC
>TRBV11-3|TRBJ2-5|.|TRBD1
CASTGLQGVGETQYF
TGTGCCAGCACCGGACTACAGGGGGTGGGAGAGACCCAGTACTTC
>TRBV5-6|TRBJ2-1|.|.
CASSLRVSSYNEQFF
TGTGCCAGCAGCTTGCGCGTGAGCTCCTACAATGAGCAGTTCTTC
>TRBV7-5|TRBJ2-5|.|.
CARSPGTSGQETQYF
TGTGCCAGAAGCCCTGGGACTAGCGGCCAAGAGACCCAGTACTTC
>TRBV4-2|TRBJ1-5|.|TRBD1
CASSLGTGANQPQHF
TGTGCCAGCAGCCTGGGGACAGGTGCCAATCAGCCCCAGCATTTT
>TRBV6-6|TRBJ2-2|.|.
CASSNKNTGELFF
TGTGCCAGCAGCAACAAGAACACCGGGGAGCTGTTTTTT
>TRBV4-3|TRBJ2-1|.|.
CASSQGAYNEQFF
TGCGCCAGCAGCCAGGGGGCATACAATGAGCAGTTCTTC
>TRBV30|TRBJ1-2|few|TRBD1
CAWSGGTGGYTF
TGTGCCTGGAGTGGCGGGACAGGCGGCTACACCTTC
>TRBV1|TRBJ1-6|.|.
CTSSQVRAGTGTSPLHF
TGCACCAGCAGCCAAGTCCGGGCCGGGACAGGGACTTCACCCCTCCACTTT
>TRBV11-1|TRBJ2-7|.|TRBD2
CASSFTSGGASSYEQYF
TGTGCCAGCAGCTTTACTAGCGGGGGGGCGAGCTCCTACGAGCAGTACTTC
>TRBV6-5|TRBJ2-4|.|.
CASSYGAGLAKNIQYF
TGTGCCAGCAGCTACGGGGCAGGGCTAGCCAAAAACATTCAGTACTTC
>TRBV29-1|TRBJ2-3|once|TRBD2
CSVDDVPGGEWADTQYF
TGCAGCGTTGACGACGTGCCGGGGGGGGAGTGGGCAGATACGCAGTATTTT
>TRBV15|TRBJ2-5|.|.
CATSRAQEETQYF
TGTGCCACCAGCAGAGCCCAAGAGGAGACCCAGTACTTC
>TRBV10-3|TRBJ1-1|.|.
CAISEWQSPPTKNTEAFF
TGTGCCATCAGTGAATGGCAATCGCCCCCAACTAAAAACACTGAAGCTTTCTTT
>TRBV5-5|TRBJ1-1|.|.
CASSLGQAPEAFF
TGTGCCAGCAGCTTGGGTCAGGCACCTGAAGCTTTCTTT
>TRBV6-1|TRBJ2-2|few|TRBD2
CASTLAGYNTGELFF
TGTGCCAGCACACTAGCGGGTTACAACACCGGGGAGCTGTTTTTT
>TRBV27|TRBJ2-3|few|.
CASSLYGAGDTQYF
TGTGCCAGCAGTTTATATGGCGCGGGAGATACGCAGTATTTT
>TRBV10-3|TRBJ1-5|.|TRBD1
CAISEVPGQVNQPQHF
TGTGCCATCAGTGAAGTTCCGGGACAGGTCAATCAGCCCCAGCATTTT
>TRBV10-3|TRBJ1-4|.|.
CAISEGQGNEKLFF
TGTGCCATCAGTGAGGGGCAGGGGAATGAAAAACTGTTTTTT
>TRBV29-1|TRBJ2-2|.|.
CSVAASANTGELFF
TGCAGCGTTGCCGCTAGCGCGAACACCGGGGAGCTGTTTTTT
>TRBV18|TRBJ1-2|.|.
CASSPDSRYGYTF
TGTGCCAGCTCACCCGACAGTCGGTATGGCTACACCTTC
>TRBV5-6|TRBJ1-1|.|TRBD1
CASSPTYRGPEAFF
TGTGCCAGCAGCCCCACCTACAGGGGTCCTGAAGCTTTCTTT
>TRBV7-2|TRBJ2-5|.|.
CASSSGETQYF
TGTGCCAGCAGCTCCGGGGAGACCCAGTACTTC
>TRBV6-5|TRBJ1-5|few|TRBD1
CASSYSDRANQPQHF
TGTGCCAGCAGTTACTCGGACAGGGCTAATCAGCCCCAGCATTTT
>TRBV6-6|TRBJ2-7|.|TRBD1
CASKKPGQGDEQYF
TGTGCCAGCAAGAAACCGGGACAGGGCGACGAGCAGTACTTC
>TRBV7-9|TRBJ2-1|.|TRBD1
CASSLDWTGFFNEQFF
TGTGCCAGCAGCTTGGACTGGACAGGATTTTTCAATGAGCAGTTCTTC
>TRBV18|TRBJ1-6|few|TRBD1
CASSPLQGQGNSPLHF
TGTGCCAGCTCACCACTACAGGGGCAGGGTAATTCACCCCTCCACTTT
>TRBV7-9|TRBJ1-3|.|.
CASSLGGGDGNTIYF
TGTGCCAGCAGCTTAGGGGGGGGCGACGGAAACACCATATATTTT
>TRBV19|TRBJ2-6|.|TRBD2
CASSMRRGGYGANVLTF
TGTGCCAGTAGTATGCGGCGGGGGGGATATGGGGCCAACGTCCTGACTTTC
>TRBV19|TRBJ1-4|.|TRBD1
CATHRDRGPSNEKLFF
TGTGCCACCCACCGGGACAGGGGGCCGTCTAATGAAAAACTGTTTTTT
>TRBV27|TRBJ1-5|.|TRBD1
CASSTTGNQPQHF
TGTGCCAGCAGTACGACAGGGAATCAGCCCCAGCATTTT
>TRBV10-3|TRBJ2-3|.|TRBD2
CAISPGTSGRGTDTQYF
TGTGCCATCAGCCCCGGGACTAGCGGGAGAGGCACAGATACGCAGTATTTT
>TRBV5-8|TRBJ2-3|.|.
CASSLVYVLGTDTQYF
TGTGCCAGCAGCTTGGTATACGTTCTCGGGACAGATACGCAGTATTTT
>TRBV6-6|TRBJ2-5|.|.
CASSYRSQETQYF
TGTGCCAGCAGTTACCGGAGTCAAGAGACCCAGTACTTC
>TRBV2|TRBJ1-2|.|.
CASLGGNYGYTF
TGTGCCAGCCTCGGGGGGAACTATGGCTACACCTTC
>TRBV19|TRBJ2-2|.|TRBD2
CASSIETLAGGTTGELFF
TGTGCCAGTAGTATAGAGACACTAGCGGGGGGTACCACCGGGGAGCTGTTTTTT
>TRBV10-2|TRBJ1-2|.|.
CASSGQGNNYGYTF
TGCGCCAGCAGTGGGCAGGGTAATAACTATGGCTACACCTTC
>TRBV4-3|TRBJ2-4|few|.
CASSQTGPLTKNIQYF
TGCGCCAGCAGCCAAACAGGGCCCCTCACCAAAAACATTCAGTACTTC
>TRBV27|TRBJ1-1|.|.
CASSPGQLNTEAFF
TGTGCCAGCAGCCCTGGACAGCTGAACACTGAAGCTTTCTTT
>TRBV9|TRBJ2-1|once|.
CASSVGLSSYNEQFF
TGTGCCAGCAGCGTAGGACTCAGCTCCTACAATGAGCAGTTCTTC
>TRBV11-2|TRBJ1-6|.|TRBD1
CASSWRDRGSHSPLHF
TGTGCCAGCAGCTGGAGGGACAGGGGATCCCATTCACCCCTCCACTTT
>TRBV6-5|TRBJ1-1|few|.
CASSYTSRTSAEAFF
TGTGCCAGCAGTTACACCTCCAGGACTAGCGCTGAAGCTTTCTTT
>TRBV19|TRBJ1-2|.|TRBD1
CASSMDRGSPYYGYTF
TGTGCCAGTAGTATGGACAGGGGAAGTCCTTACTATGGCTACACCTTC
>TRBV30|TRBJ2-1|.|TRBD2
CASTPSGNSDEQFF
TGTGCCTCGACCCCCAGCGGGAACAGCGATGAGCAGTTCTTC